A selection of T cell receptor beta chains follows, all from one sample in a study of blood T cell repertoires in COVID-19. Sequencing used immunoSEQ multiplex PCR; TCRdb keeps in-frame clones, though not all of them. The table shows about 130,000 clones, with around 80% occurring only once. The sample was peripheral blood. These receptors all come from a man between 40 and 49 years old with active or convalescent COVID-19. The CDR3 runs from the conserved cysteine through the conserved F or W. A D gene is named only where the DNA matches it firmly.

d_gene: TRBD2; v_gene: TRBV10-1; j_gene: TRBJ2-7; CDR3nt: TGCGCCAGCAGTGTGGAGCGGGGTCCCTACGAGCAGTACTTC; CDR3aa: CASSVERGPYEQYF
d_gene: -; v_gene: TRBV21-1; j_gene: TRBJ1-5; CDR3nt: TGTGCCAGCAGCAAACAGGAGGGTTTCAACCAGCCCCAGCATTTT; CDR3aa: CASSKQEGFNQPQHF
d_gene: -; v_gene: TRBV28; j_gene: TRBJ1-2; CDR3nt: TGTGCCAGTTGGAGGGGCTATGGCTACACCTTC; CDR3aa: CASWRGYGYTF
d_gene: TRBD2; v_gene: TRBV5-4; j_gene: TRBJ2-2; CDR3nt: TGTGCCAGCAGCTCTTGGCGGGGGGTGGTCGCCGGGGAGCTGTTTTTT; CDR3aa: CASSSWRGVVAGELFF
d_gene: -; v_gene: TRBV6-5; j_gene: TRBJ1-3; CDR3nt: TGTGCCAGCAGTTTTCAAAACGGGAACACCATATATTTT; CDR3aa: CASSFQNGNTIYF
d_gene: -; v_gene: TRBV10-1; j_gene: TRBJ2-3; CDR3nt: TGCGCCACTGAGGACAGAGTCACAGATACGCAGTATTTT; CDR3aa: CATEDRVTDTQYF
d_gene: -; v_gene: TRBV2; j_gene: TRBJ1-1; CDR3nt: TGTGCCAGCAGTGTTGGGGAGATCACGAACACTGAAGCTTTCTTT; CDR3aa: CASSVGEITNTEAFF
d_gene: -; v_gene: TRBV20-1; j_gene: TRBJ2-1; CDR3nt: TGCAGTGCTTCGAGCGAAGAGCAGTTCTTC; CDR3aa: CSASSEEQFF
d_gene: -; v_gene: TRBV5-6; j_gene: TRBJ1-2; CDR3nt: TGTGCCAGCAGCTTGGGCAGGGATCCACATTATGGCTACACCTTC; CDR3aa: CASSLGRDPHYGYTF
d_gene: -; v_gene: TRBV2; j_gene: TRBJ2-7; CDR3nt: TGTGCCAGCAGTGTGTGGGAGAGCTCCTACGAGCAGTACTTC; CDR3aa: CASSVWESSYEQYF
d_gene: TRBD1; v_gene: TRBV5-1; j_gene: TRBJ2-1; CDR3nt: TGCGCCAGCAGCTTTACGGGACAGGGGTTTTTTAGTGAGCAGTTCTTC; CDR3aa: CASSFTGQGFFSEQFF
d_gene: TRBD2; v_gene: TRBV30; j_gene: TRBJ2-1; CDR3nt: TGTGCCTGGAGTGGAGCGGGATTGAGCTCCTACAATGAGCAGTTCTTC; CDR3aa: CAWSGAGLSSYNEQFF
d_gene: -; v_gene: TRBV3-1/TRBV3-2; j_gene: TRBJ2-3; CDR3nt: TGTGCCAGTAAGGGGGGGGCTTCAGATACGCAGTATTTT; CDR3aa: CASKGGASDTQYF
d_gene: TRBD1; v_gene: TRBV9; j_gene: TRBJ2-3; CDR3nt: TGTGCCAGCAGCGTCCTCAACAGGGGGATGGCGGATACGCAGTATTTT; CDR3aa: CASSVLNRGMADTQYF
d_gene: -; v_gene: TRBV15; j_gene: TRBJ2-5; CDR3nt: TGTGCCACGAATCAGGGCTACCAAGAGACCCAGTACTTC; CDR3aa: CATNQGYQETQYF
d_gene: TRBD2; v_gene: TRBV9; j_gene: TRBJ2-5; CDR3nt: TGTGCCAGCAGCCCTGGGACTAGGGGGGAGACCCAGTACTTC; CDR3aa: CASSPGTRGETQYF
d_gene: TRBD1; v_gene: TRBV9; j_gene: TRBJ2-6; CDR3nt: TGTGCCAGCAAGGGGGCCGGGGCCAACGTCCTGACTTTC; CDR3aa: CASKGAGANVLTF